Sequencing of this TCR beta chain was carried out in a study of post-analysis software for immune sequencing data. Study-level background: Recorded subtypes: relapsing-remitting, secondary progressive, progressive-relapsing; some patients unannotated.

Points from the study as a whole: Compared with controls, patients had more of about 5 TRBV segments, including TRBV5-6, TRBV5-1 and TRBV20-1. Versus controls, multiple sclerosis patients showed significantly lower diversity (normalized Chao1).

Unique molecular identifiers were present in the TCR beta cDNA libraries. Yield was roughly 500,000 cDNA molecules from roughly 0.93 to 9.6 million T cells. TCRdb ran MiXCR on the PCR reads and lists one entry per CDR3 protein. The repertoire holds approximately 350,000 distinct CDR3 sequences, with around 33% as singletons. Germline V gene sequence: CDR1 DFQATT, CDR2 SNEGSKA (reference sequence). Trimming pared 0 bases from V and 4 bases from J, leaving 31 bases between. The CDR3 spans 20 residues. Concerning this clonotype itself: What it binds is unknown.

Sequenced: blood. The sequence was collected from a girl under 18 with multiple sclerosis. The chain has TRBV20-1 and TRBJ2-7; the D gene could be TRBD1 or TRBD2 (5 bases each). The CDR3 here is CSARDIGVRSDTRAGYEQYF. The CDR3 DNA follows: TGCAGTGCTAGAGATATAGGGGTTAGATCGGATACGAGGGCTGGATACGAGCAGTACTTC.